This T cell receptor (beta chain) derives from a study of T cell responses to AZD1222 COVID-19 vaccine. Study results and limitations: Researchers took repertoire samples only after the peak T cell response had come.

The CDR3 runs to 15 residues. V lost 5 bases to trimming and J lost 2 bases, with 16 bases between them. Germline CDR1 SEHNR, CDR2 FQNEAQ (reference sequence). Sequencing used immunoSEQ multiplex PCR; TCRdb keeps in-frame clones, though not all of them. The table has some 120,000 clones, 80% to 90% seen once; the top ten hold around 3.9%. This clone appeared a few times. As yet, its antigen is unknown. Sequencing was performed on peripheral blood, taken on day 0 of MenACWY control vaccination. The chain links TRBV7-9 to TRBJ2-7; a weak D match, TRBD1 (6 bases). This clonotype was sampled from an adult in good health. CDR3 sequence: CASSHREWSPYEQYF. In DNA, the CDR3 is TGTGCCAGCAGCCACAGGGAGTGGAGCCCCTACGAGCAGTACTTC.